This passage covers 25 T cell receptor beta chains from one sample sequenced in a study of cytomegalovirus exposure and HLA in healthy donors. Clones were sequenced by immunoSEQ multiplex PCR, and TCRdb holds only the in-frame ones, with some missing. In the table there are roughly 100,000 clones, approximately 94% of which are singletons. Sequenced: PBMCs. The receptors derive from a woman in her late teens or twenties in good health and CMV-seronegative.

In DNA form, the CDR3 reads TGCGCCAGCAGCCACGGCGACAGGAGCTCCTACAATGAGCAGTTCTTC. Translation gives CASSHGDRSSYNEQFF. V gene TRBV4-3 combines with J gene TRBJ2-1, with a weak D call TRBD1 (6 bases). V was cut by 3 bases and J by 0 bases, with 12 bases left in between. The CDR3 has 16 amino acids. Germline V gene sequence: CDR1 LGHNA, CDR2 YSLEER.

The chain carries TRBV6-1 and TRBJ2-3, with 9 bases that match TRBD2. V gave up 1 base and J gave up 4 bases; unmatched junction bases: 9. Germline CDR1 is MNHNS and CDR2 is SASEGT. The CDR3 extends over 17 amino acids. The CDR3 loop reads CASSEGSSGMEADTQYF. Written as DNA, the CDR3 is TGTGCCAGCAGTGAAGGCTCTAGCGGGATGGAGGCAGATACGCAGTATTTT.

The chain recombines TRBV28 with TRBJ2-7, with D tentatively TRBD1 (5 bases). V lost 2 bases to trimming and J lost 3 bases, with 8 bases between them. There are 13 residues in the CDR3. In germline, CDR1 is MDHEN, CDR2 SYDVKM. CDR3 in DNA: TGTGCCAGCAGTTTAGACAGTAACTACGAGCAGTACTTC. It translates to CASSLDSNYEQYF.

This chain uses TRBV14 with TRBJ1-6; D is ambiguous. Trimming removed 1 base at V and 11 bases at J, with 9 bases between. Germline V gene data show CDR1 as SGHDN and CDR2 as FVKESK. The CDR3 loop spans 13 amino acids. The CDR3 DNA reads as TGTGCCAGCAGCCAAGGGGCGGGAGCACCCCTCCACTTT. As protein: CASSQGAGAPLHF.

This clone is a singleton in its sample. The rearrangement links TRBV10-3 to TRBJ1-4, with a weak D call TRBD1 (6 bases). Germline lookup yields CDR1 ENHRY and CDR2 SYGVKD. The CDR3 runs to 15 residues. The V and J ends lost 6 bases and 0 bases respectively, with 11 bases between them. CDR3 amino acids: CAIRTDSATNEKLFF. The CDR3 nucleotides are TGTGCCATCAGGACGGACAGCGCAACTAATGAAAAACTGTTTTTT.

The V call is TRBV6-1, the J call TRBJ2-1; TRBD1 is a possible D gene (6 bases). Between the trimmed V and J ends, which lost 7 bases and 6 bases, there was a span of 16 bases. CDR1 MNHNS and CDR2 SASEGT come from the germline V gene. CDR3 length: 14 amino acids. CDR3 nucleotides: TGTGCCAGCACCCGACAGGTGTTATTCAATGAGCAGTTCTTC. Translating it yields CASTRQVLFNEQFF.

The chain combines TRBV10-2 with TRBJ2-7; TRBD1 matches 9 bases. CDR1 WSHSY and CDR2 SAAADI come from the germline V gene. J lost 6 bases, V lost 6 bases, and 6 bases had no gene match. The CDR3 has 13 amino acids. The CDR3 DNA reads as TGCGCCAGCAGGGGACAGGGAAGCGGCGAGCAGTACTTC. It codes for CASRGQGSGEQYF.

This chain connects TRBV21-1 to TRBJ2-7; the D segment call TRBD1 is taken from the table without a DNA check. TRBV21-1 is marked as a pseudogene. There are 15 residues in the CDR3. Here the CDR3 DNA reads TGTGCCAGCAGCAAAGCGTTACATGAAGGGGGCGAGCAGTACTTC. The encoded protein is CASSKALHEGGEQYF.

The chain uses TRBV27 and TRBJ1-5; D ambiguous. The length of the CDR3 is 12 residues. Germline V gene lookup returns CDR1 MNHEY and CDR2 SMNVEV (reference sequence). Trimming took 6 bases from V and 1 from J, leaving 4 bases between them. The CDR3 DNA is TGTGCCAGCAGGAGGAGCAATCAGCCCCAGCATTTT. It yields the protein CASRRSNQPQHF.

The chain couples TRBV27 to TRBJ2-7, with 9 bases fitting TRBD2. Looked up from germline, CDR1 is MNHEY and CDR2 is SMNVEV (reference sequence). V lost 6 bases and J lost 3; bases outside the gene matches: 6. CDR3 length equals 14 residues. The CDR3 nucleotides read TGTGCCAGCAGACGCGGGGGGGCCCTCTACGAGCAGTACTTC. Amino acids: CASRRGGALYEQYF.

The rearrangement uses TRBV6-1 and TRBJ2-2; 8 bases align to TRBD1. CDR3 length equals 14 residues. From germline, CDR1 is MNHNS and CDR2 SASEGT. J lost 3 bases, V lost 8 bases, and 5 bases had no gene match. CDR3 nucleotide sequence: TGTGCCAGCCTGGACAGGGTGCACACCGGGGAGCTGTTTTTT. Protein sequence: CASLDRVHTGELFF.

This chain connects TRBV4-3 to TRBJ2-3; 13 nucleotides agree with TRBD2. The J segment lost 7 bases and the V segment lost 2 bases, leaving 12 bases of the junction unmatched. Looked up from germline, CDR1 is LGHNA and CDR2 is YSLEER. There are 18 residues in the CDR3. The CDR3 DNA reads TGCGCCAGCAGCCAACAACCTACTAGCGGGGGGGAGTATTATACGCAGTATTTT. Protein: CASSQQPTSGGEYYTQYF.

The sample holds one count of this clone. The chain is built from TRBV11-3 and TRBJ2-1; no reliable D call. CDR1 is SGHNT and CDR2 is YENEEA in the germline V gene. The CDR3 spans 13 residues. Deletions cut 3 bases from V and 8 bases from J, with 11 bases between. The DNA of the CDR3 is TGTGCCAGCAGCTTCCCGCGCCCCCATGAGCAGTTCTTC. Its protein product is CASSFPRPHEQFF. Full variable domain (rest looked up from reference TRBV11-3 and TRBJ2-1): EAGVVQSPRYKIIEKKQPVAFWCNPISGHNTLYWYLQNLGQGPELLIRYENEEAVDDSQLPKDRFSAERLKGVDSTLKIQPAELGDSAVYLCASSFPRPHEQFFGPGTRLTVL.

This chain uses TRBV18 with TRBJ2-2; D gene uncertain. V lost 2 bases and J 7 bases, leaving 5 bases between the germline ends. The CDR3 sequence is 12 residues long. CDR1 and CDR2 (germline): KGHSH, LQKENI. This CDR3 is CASSPSVGELFF. The CDR3 DNA reads as TGTGCCAGCTCACCATCCGTCGGGGAGCTGTTTTTT.

The V call is TRBV7-9, the J call TRBJ2-3; 13 nucleotides agree with TRBD2. V trimming: 10 bases; J trimming: 5 bases; junction bases outside the gene matches: 12. Per germline, CDR1 SEHNR and CDR2 FQNEAQ (reference sequence). This CDR3 is 16 amino acids long. The DNA for the CDR3 is TGTGCCACCGTCATACTAGCGGGGGGGCGGGGAGATACGCAGTATTTT. It encodes CATVILAGGRGDTQYF.

The V gene is TRBV2, the J gene TRBJ2-5, with 10 positions matching TRBD2. The germline gives CDR1 SNHLY, CDR2 FYNNEI. The length of the CDR3 is 16 residues. The J segment lost 4 bases and the V segment lost 2 bases, leaving 7 bases of the junction unmatched. Here the CDR3 DNA reads TGTGCCAGCAGTGAACCGAGCGGGAGGGAGGGAGAGACCCAGTACTTC. Translating gives CASSEPSGREGETQYF.

This rearrangement joins TRBV5-4 to TRBJ1-2; maybe TRBD1 (6 bases). The V gene's germline CDR1 is SGHNT and CDR2 YYREEE (reference sequence). V lost 6 bases, J lost 0 bases, and 12 bases lay in between. CDR3 size: 14 residues. As DNA, the CDR3 is TGTGCCAGCACCCTGGGGGCTACTAACTATGGCTACACCTTC. As protein: CASTLGATNYGYTF.

The V call is TRBV27, the J call TRBJ1-5, with D maybe TRBD1 (5 bases). The CDR3 is 16 residues long. CDR1 and CDR2 from the germline V gene are MNHEY and SMNVEV (reference sequence). V lost 5 bases, J lost 2 bases, and 16 bases lay in between. The CDR3, as DNA: TGTGCCAGCAGTCGGCAGGGATCGCTCGGCAATCAGCCCCAGCATTTT. The encoded protein is CASSRQGSLGNQPQHF.

The chain carries TRBV6-5 and TRBJ1-2, with TRBD1 matching over 7 bases. The length of the CDR3 is 14 residues. The V and J ends lost 0 bases and 8 bases, in that order; junction bases with no gene match: 6. From germline, CDR1 is MNHEY and CDR2 SVGAGI. For the CDR3, the DNA is TGTGCCAGCAGTTACTCGCTAAGGGGGCAAGGCTACACCTTC. Encoded protein: CASSYSLRGQGYTF.

The V gene is TRBV6-5, the J gene TRBJ2-5; 7 bases map to TRBD2. This CDR3 contains 15 residues. V shed 0 bases and J 0 bases; nucleotides not matched to a gene: 1. The germline V gene has CDR1 MNHEY and CDR2 SVGAGI. The CDR3 here is CASSYSGGNQETQYF. In nucleotides, the CDR3 is TGTGCCAGCAGTTACTCCGGGGGGAACCAAGAGACCCAGTACTTC.

The rearrangement uses TRBV9 and TRBJ2-3; D ambiguous. CDR1 SGDLS and CDR2 YYNGEE come from the germline V gene. This CDR3 is built from 15 residues. Between the trimmed V and J ends, which lost 4 bases and 1 base, there was a span of 13 bases. CDR3 bases: TGTGCCAGCAGCCACTCAAGATCGGGCACAGATACGCAGTATTTT. It translates to CASSHSRSGTDTQYF.

V and J are TRBV19 and TRBJ1-2; TRBD1 is a possible D gene (6 bases). Germline CDR1 and CDR2: LNHDA and SQIVND (reference sequence). V lost 7 bases to trimming and J lost 0 bases, with 15 bases between them. This CDR3 is built from 15 residues. The CDR3 region has the DNA TGTGCCAGTAATCAGGACAGACAATCTAACTATGGCTACACCTTC. It is translated as CASNQDRQSNYGYTF. Full variable domain (remainder filled in from reference TRBV19 and TRBJ1-2): DGGITQSPKYLFRKEGQNVTLSCEQNLNHDAMYWYRQDPGQGLRLIYYSQIVNDFQKGDIAEGYSVSREKKESFPLTVTSAQKNPTAFYLCASNQDRQSNYGYTFGSGTRLTVV.

The chain uses TRBV6-5 and TRBJ2-5; TRBD2 matches at 8 bases. The germline gives CDR1 MNHEY, CDR2 SVGAGI. Trimming at V came to 3 bases and at J to 5 bases, leaving 11 bases not matched to a gene. CDR3 length equals 16 residues. CDR3 amino acids: CASSYRSGGFMETQYF. CDR3 nucleotides: TGTGCCAGCAGTTATCGGAGCGGGGGCTTCATGGAGACCCAGTACTTC.

About this clone: Compared with germline, one end of the junction differs, possibly owing to a read error. The sample carries other DNA sequences with the same CDR3. V and J are TRBV27 and TRBJ2-7, with TRBD2 as a possible D gene (6 bases). This CDR3 contains 12 residues. Germline V lookup: CDR1 MNHEY, CDR2 SMNVEV (reference sequence). CDR3: CASSPQGGEQYF. In DNA, the CDR3 is TGTGCTAGCAGCCCGCAGGGAGGCGAGCAGTACTTC.

The rearrangement joins TRBV6-6 to TRBJ2-7, with 11 bases aligning to TRBD1. In germline, CDR1 is MNHNY, CDR2 SVGAGI (reference sequence). The CDR3 contains 13 residues. V was pared by 6 bases and J by 6 bases, with 4 bases of the junction left unmatched. CDR3 amino acids: CASSPGTGGEQYF. The CDR3 nucleotides are TGTGCCAGCAGCCCCGGGACAGGGGGCGAGCAGTACTTC.